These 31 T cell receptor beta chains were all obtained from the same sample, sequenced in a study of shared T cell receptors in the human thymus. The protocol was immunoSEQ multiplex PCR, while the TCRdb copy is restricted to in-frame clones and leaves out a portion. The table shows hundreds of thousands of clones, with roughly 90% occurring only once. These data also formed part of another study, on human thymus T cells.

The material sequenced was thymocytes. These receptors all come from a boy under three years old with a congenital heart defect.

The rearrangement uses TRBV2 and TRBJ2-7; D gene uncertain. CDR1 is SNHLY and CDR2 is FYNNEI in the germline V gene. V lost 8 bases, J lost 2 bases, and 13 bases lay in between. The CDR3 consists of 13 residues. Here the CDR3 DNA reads TGTGCCAGCGGCCCTCCTCACCCCTACGAGCAGTACTTC. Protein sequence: CASGPPHPYEQYF.

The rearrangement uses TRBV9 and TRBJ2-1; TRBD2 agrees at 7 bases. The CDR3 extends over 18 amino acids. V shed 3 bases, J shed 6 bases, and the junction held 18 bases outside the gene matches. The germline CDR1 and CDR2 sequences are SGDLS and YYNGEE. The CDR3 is CASSETSDQGGGPNEQFF. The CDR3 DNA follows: TGTGCCAGCAGCGAAACTAGCGACCAAGGCGGGGGTCCCAATGAGCAGTTCTTC.

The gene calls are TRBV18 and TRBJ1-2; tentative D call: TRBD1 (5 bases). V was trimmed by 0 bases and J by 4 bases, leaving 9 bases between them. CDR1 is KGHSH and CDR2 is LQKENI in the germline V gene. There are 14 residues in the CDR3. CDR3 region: CASSPPGGLYGYTF. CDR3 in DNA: TGTGCCAGCTCACCACCGGGGGGACTCTATGGCTACACCTTC.

The CDR3 protein is CASSSDRVGEKLFF. The DNA of the CDR3 is TGTGCCAGCTCATCCGACAGGGTTGGGGAAAAACTGTTTTTT. The chain has TRBV18 and TRBJ1-4; 7 bases fit TRBD1. The CDR3 has 14 amino acids. With 5 bases clipped from V and 8 bases from J, the junction kept 8 bases outside the gene matches. Germline lookup yields CDR1 KGHSH and CDR2 LQKENI.

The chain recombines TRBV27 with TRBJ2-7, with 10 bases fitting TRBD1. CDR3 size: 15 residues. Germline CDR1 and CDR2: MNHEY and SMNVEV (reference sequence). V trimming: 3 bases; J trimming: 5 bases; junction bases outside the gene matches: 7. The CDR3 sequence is CASSLDRGEFDEQYF. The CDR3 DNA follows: TGTGCCAGCAGTTTGGACAGGGGGGAGTTCGACGAGCAGTACTTC.

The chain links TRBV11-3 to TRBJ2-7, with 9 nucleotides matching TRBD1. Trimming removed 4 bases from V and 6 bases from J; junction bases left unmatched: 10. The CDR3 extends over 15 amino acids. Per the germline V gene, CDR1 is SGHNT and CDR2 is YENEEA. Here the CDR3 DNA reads TGTGCCAGCAGCTCACCGGGACAGGGTTCTTCCGAGCAGTACTTC. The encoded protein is CASSSPGQGSSEQYF.

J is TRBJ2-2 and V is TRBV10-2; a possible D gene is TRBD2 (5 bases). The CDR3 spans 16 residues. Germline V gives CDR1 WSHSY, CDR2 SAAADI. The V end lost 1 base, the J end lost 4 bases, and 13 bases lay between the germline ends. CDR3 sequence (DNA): TGCGCCAGCAGTGAGTTGGATAGCGTGGCCACCGGGGAGCTGTTTTTT. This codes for CASSELDSVATGELFF.

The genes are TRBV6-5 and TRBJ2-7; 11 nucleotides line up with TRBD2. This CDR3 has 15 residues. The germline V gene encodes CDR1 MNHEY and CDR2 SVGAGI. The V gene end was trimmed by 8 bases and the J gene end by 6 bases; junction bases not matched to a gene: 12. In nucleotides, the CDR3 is TGTGCCAGCCGAAAAATAGCGGGAGGGCGGCTCGAGCAGTACTTC. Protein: CASRKIAGGRLEQYF.

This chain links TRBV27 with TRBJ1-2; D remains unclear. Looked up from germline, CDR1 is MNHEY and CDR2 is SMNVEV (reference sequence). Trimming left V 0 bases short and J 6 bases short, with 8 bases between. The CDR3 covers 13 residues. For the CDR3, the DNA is TGTGCCAGCAGTTTATCGTTCACGGATGGCTACACCTTC. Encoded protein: CASSLSFTDGYTF.

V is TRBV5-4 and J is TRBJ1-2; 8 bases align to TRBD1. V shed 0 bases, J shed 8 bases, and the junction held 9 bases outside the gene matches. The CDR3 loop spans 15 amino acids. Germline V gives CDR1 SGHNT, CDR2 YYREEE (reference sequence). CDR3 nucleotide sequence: TGTGCCAGCAGCTTGGTGTCAGGGGGCACTGTGGGCTACACCTTC. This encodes CASSLVSGGTVGYTF.

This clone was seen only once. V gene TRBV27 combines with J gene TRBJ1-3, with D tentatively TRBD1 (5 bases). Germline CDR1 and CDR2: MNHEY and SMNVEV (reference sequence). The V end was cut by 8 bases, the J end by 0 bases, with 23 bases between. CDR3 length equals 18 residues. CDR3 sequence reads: CASRPGQGHRSSGNTIYF. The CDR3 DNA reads TGTGCCAGCCGACCCGGGCAGGGTCACCGTAGCTCTGGAAACACCATATATTTT.

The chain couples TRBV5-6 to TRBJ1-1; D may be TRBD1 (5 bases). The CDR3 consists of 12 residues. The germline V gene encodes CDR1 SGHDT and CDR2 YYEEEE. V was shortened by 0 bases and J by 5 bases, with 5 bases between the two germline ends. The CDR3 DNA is TGTGCCAGCAGCTTGGAGGGGACTGAAGCTTTCTTT. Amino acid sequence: CASSLEGTEAFF.

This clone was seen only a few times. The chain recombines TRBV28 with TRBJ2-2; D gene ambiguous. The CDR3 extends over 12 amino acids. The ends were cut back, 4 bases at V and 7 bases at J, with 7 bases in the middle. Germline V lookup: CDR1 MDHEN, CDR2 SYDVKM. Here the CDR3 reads CASSSLGGELFF. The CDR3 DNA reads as TGTGCCAGCAGTTCCCTAGGCGGGGAGCTGTTTTTT.

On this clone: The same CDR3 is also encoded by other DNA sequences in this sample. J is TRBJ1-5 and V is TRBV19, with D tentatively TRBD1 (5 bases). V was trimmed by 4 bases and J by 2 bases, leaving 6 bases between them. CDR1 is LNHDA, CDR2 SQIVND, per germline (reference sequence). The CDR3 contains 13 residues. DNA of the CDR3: TGTGCCAGTAGTAGGGGGGGCAATCAGCCCCAGCATTTT. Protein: CASSRGGNQPQHF.

The CDR3 reads CASKLGTSYEQYF. The CDR3 DNA reads as TGTGCCAGCAAACTCGGGACAAGTTACGAGCAGTACTTC. V usage is TRBV28 and J usage is TRBJ2-7; D possibly corresponds to TRBD1 (6 bases). The germline gives CDR1 MDHEN, CDR2 SYDVKM. This CDR3 has 13 amino acids. V lost 7 bases and J lost 4, with 14 bases in between.

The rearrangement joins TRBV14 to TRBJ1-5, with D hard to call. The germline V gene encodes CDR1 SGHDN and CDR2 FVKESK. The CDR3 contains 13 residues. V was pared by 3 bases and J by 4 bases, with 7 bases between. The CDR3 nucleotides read TGTGCCAGCAGCCAGAACAGTAATCAGCCCCAGCATTTT. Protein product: CASSQNSNQPQHF.

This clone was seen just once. Written as DNA, the CDR3 is TGTGCCAGCAGCCCCCGCCAGGGGATCGGAGAGACCCAGTACTTC. It is translated as CASSPRQGIGETQYF. The chain is built from TRBV9 and TRBJ2-5, with a weak D call TRBD1 (6 bases). Trimming stripped 4 bases from V and 4 bases from J, with 17 bases between. Germline assignment: CDR1 SGDLS and CDR2 YYNGEE. CDR3 length: 15 amino acids.

The CDR3: CASSPRGLGRSYEQYF. The CDR3 coding sequence is TGTGCCAGCAGCCCCCGTGGGTTGGGGAGGTCCTACGAGCAGTACTTC. V and J are TRBV11-3 and TRBJ2-7; TRBD2 might be the D (6 bases). The germline V and J ends were trimmed by 5 bases and 1 base, with 18 bases remaining between them. Germline CDR1 and CDR2: SGHNT and YENEEA. The CDR3 is 16 residues long. Complete variable domain (other parts from reference TRBV11-3 and TRBJ2-7): EAGVVQSPRYKIIEKKQPVAFWCNPISGHNTLYWYLQNLGQGPELLIRYENEEAVDDSQLPKDRFSAERLKGVDSTLKIQPAELGDSAVYLCASSPRGLGRSYEQYFGPGTRLTVT.

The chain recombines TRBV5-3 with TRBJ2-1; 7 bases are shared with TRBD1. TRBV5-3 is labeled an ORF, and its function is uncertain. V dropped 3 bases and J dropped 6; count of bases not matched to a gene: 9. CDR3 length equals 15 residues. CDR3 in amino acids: CARSSDQKGANEQFF. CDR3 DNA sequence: TGTGCCAGAAGCTCGGACCAAAAGGGGGCCAATGAGCAGTTCTTC.

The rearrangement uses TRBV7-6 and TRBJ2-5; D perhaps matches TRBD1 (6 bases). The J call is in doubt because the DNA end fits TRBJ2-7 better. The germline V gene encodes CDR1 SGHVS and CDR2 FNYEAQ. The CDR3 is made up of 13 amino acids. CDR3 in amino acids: CASSLDRDTEQYF. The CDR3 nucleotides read TGTGCCAGCAGCTTAGACCGGGACACCGAGCAGTACTTC.

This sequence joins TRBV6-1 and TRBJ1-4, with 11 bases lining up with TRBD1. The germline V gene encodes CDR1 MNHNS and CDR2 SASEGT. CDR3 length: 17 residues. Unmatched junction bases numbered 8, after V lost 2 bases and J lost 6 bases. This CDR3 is CASSESGTGGRDEKLFF. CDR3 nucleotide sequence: TGTGCCAGCAGTGAAAGTGGGACAGGGGGTCGGGATGAAAAACTGTTTTTT.

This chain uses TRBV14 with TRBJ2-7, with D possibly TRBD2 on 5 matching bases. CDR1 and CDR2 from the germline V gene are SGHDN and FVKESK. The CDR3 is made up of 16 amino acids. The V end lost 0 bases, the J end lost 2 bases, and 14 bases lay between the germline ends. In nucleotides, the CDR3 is TGTGCCAGCAGCCAAGATAGGCAGCGGATAACCTACGAGCAGTACTTC. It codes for CASSQDRQRITYEQYF.

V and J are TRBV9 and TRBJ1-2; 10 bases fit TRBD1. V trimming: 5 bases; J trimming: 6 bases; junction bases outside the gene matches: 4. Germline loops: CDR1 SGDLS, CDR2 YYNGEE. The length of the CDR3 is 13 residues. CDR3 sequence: CASSPGTGDGYTF. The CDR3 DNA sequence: TGTGCCAGCAGTCCCGGGACAGGGGATGGCTACACCTTC.

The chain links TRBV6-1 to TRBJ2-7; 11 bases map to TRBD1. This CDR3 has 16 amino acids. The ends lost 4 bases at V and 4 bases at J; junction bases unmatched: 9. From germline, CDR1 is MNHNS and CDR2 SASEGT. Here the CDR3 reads CASSARAGTGGYEQYF. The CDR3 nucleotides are TGTGCCAGCAGTGCCCGTGCCGGGACAGGGGGGTACGAGCAGTACTTC.

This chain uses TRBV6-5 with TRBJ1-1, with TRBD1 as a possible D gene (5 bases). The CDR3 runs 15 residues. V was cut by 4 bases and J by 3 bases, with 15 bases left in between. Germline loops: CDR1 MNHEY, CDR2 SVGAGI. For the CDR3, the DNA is TGTGCCAGCAGTTTCAGGGAGGGCAAACACACTGAAGCTTTCTTT. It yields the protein CASSFREGKHTEAFF.

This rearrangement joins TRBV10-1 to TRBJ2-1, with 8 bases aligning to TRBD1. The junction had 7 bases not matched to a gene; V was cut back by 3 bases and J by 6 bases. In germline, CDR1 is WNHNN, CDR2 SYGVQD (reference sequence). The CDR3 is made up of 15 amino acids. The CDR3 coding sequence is TGCGCCAGCAGTGATGGCAGGGGGCTATCCAATGAGCAGTTCTTC. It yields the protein CASSDGRGLSNEQFF.

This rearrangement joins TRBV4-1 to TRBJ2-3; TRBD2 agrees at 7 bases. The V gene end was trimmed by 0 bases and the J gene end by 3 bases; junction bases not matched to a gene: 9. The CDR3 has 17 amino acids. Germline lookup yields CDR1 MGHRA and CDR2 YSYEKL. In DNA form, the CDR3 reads TGCGCCAGCAGCCAAGATCGGGAGCGGGAACCTACAGATACGCAGTATTTT. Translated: CASSQDREREPTDTQYF.

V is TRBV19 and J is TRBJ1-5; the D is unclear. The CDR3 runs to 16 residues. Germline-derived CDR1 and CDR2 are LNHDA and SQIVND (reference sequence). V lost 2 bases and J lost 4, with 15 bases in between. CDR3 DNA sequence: TGTGCCAGTAGTATATCGGAGGGATTGACGAATCAGCCCCAGCATTTT. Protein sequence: CASSISEGLTNQPQHF.

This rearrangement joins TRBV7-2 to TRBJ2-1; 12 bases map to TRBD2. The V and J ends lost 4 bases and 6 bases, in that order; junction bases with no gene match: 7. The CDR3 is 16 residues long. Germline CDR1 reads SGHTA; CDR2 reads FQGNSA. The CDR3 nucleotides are TGTGCCAGCAGCTCCCCTAGCGGGAGGGCGGGCAATGAGCAGTTCTTC. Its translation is CASSSPSGRAGNEQFF.

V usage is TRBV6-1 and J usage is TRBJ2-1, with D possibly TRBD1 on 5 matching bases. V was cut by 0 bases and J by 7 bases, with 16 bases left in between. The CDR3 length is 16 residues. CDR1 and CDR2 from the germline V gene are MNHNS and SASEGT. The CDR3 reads CASSEATGQGMNEQFF. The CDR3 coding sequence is TGTGCCAGCAGTGAAGCAACGGGCCAGGGAATGAATGAGCAGTTCTTC.

The CDR3: CASSYRPRYMNTEAFF. As DNA, the CDR3 is TGTGCCAGCAGTTACCGTCCTCGGTATATGAACACTGAAGCTTTCTTT. The chain joins TRBV6-5 to TRBJ1-1; D is undetermined. Trimming left V 2 bases short and J 0 bases short, with 13 bases between. The CDR3 length is 16 residues. CDR1 and CDR2 from the germline V gene are MNHEY and SVGAGI.